The text below deals with one TCR beta chain. The sample comes from a study of blood T cell repertoires in COVID-19. Measured with immunoSEQ multiplex PCR; TCRdb has only the in-frame clones, and not every one. The repertoire holds around 260,000 clones, around nine tenths seen once, with over 7.5% in the top ten. This CDR3 region has 13 residues. This TCR came from a man in his forties who had recovered from COVID-19. The gene calls are TRBV21-1 and TRBJ1-1. TRBV21-1 represents a pseudogene. The source material was peripheral blood. The CDR3 sequence: CASSTLRPTEAFF. The CDR3 region has the DNA TGTGCCAGCAGCACCCTACGTCCCACTGAAGCTTTCTTT.